The clone carrying this T cell receptor beta chain has only one observation. Its matching antigen is unknown. This sample is drawn from a study of shared clonotypes between healthy human individuals. The germline V gene encodes CDR1 MNHNY and CDR2 SVGAGI (reference sequence). V was clipped by 2 bases and J by 5 bases, with 9 bases between them. CDR3 size: 14 residues. The assay was immunoSEQ multiplex PCR, and TCRdb's table has in-frame clones only and misses some. There are fewer than 1.6 million clones in the sample; about 98.5% occur only once, and around 0.33% lies in the top ten. General study results and limits: The study found lower generation probabilities in non-shared clonotypes than in those shared by all four donors. The study found roughly 5% of naive CD4 clonotypes shared across a handful of donors.

This TCR was recovered from a man in his thirties or forties in good health. Sequences were obtained from naive CD4+ T cells sorted from blood. Noted subset: CD45RA+ positively selected. The chain uses TRBV6-6 and TRBJ1-4; possible D gene TRBD1, 5 bases. CDR3 DNA: TGTGCCAGCAGTTACAGGACAAGGAATGAAAAACTGTTTTTT. Amino acids: CASSYRTRNEKLFF.